The text below deals with one T cell receptor beta chain. Authors' analysis steps: The assay estimated nucleated cells by amplifying reference gene primers. Sequenced by immunoSEQ multiplex PCR; TCRdb stores in-frame clones only, minus some. That table supplies the V and J calls and clone size; D and trimming were determined from the DNA. The profile shows roughly 230,000 clones, over 70% of them singletons. This sample was included in a study of blood T cell repertoires in COVID-19. Background on the study: Collection of acute and convalescent COVID-19 samples took place in the United States, Italy and Spain. T cells, B-cell-depleted T cells, or PBMCs provided the cDNA or gDNA that served as material.

This CDR3 contains 15 residues. V was shortened by 7 bases and J by 6 bases, with 19 bases between the two germline ends. Germline loops: CDR1 LGHNT, CDR2 FRNRAP. Sequencing was done on a sample of peripheral blood. This receptor was taken from a woman at least 80 years old with acute or convalescent COVID-19. The V gene is TRBV12-5, the J gene TRBJ1-5; the D is unclear. The CDR3 sequence is CASASVREGGQPQHF. Written as DNA, the CDR3 is TGTGCTAGTGCCTCCGTGCGGGAAGGCGGTCAGCCCCAGCATTTT.